These 9 T cell receptor beta chains originate from one sample sequenced in a study of regulatory T cells in long-lasting Graves disease. Described time point: newly diagnosed GD, antithyroid drugs for less than 3 months. Extracted RNA from PBMCs served as the source of the TCR library. To make TCR beta libraries, researchers used iRepertoire HTBI primers and Arm-PCR of CDR3 regions. Each CDR3 protein gets one entry after TCRdb re-called the multiplex PCR reads with MiXCR. In the table there are roughly 360,000 distinct CDR3 sequences, about 10% of which are singletons. The data also belong to a second study, concerning T cells in Graves' hyperthyroidism and ophthalmopathy.

Specimen: peripheral blood mononuclear cells (PBMCs), collected at new diagnosis, from a patient treated with antithyroid drugs. All receptors derive from a woman in her late teens or twenties with Graves disease.

The chain employs TRBV12-3 or TRBV12-4 and TRBJ1-4; 10 bases map to TRBD1. V shed 5 bases, J shed 0 bases, and the junction held 9 bases outside the gene matches. There are 18 residues in the CDR3. CDR3 in amino acids: CASSPSGTGAATNEKLFF. The DNA of the CDR3 is TGTGCCAGCAGTCCATCCGGGACAGGGGCTGCAACTAATGAAAAACTGTTTTTT.

This clonotype was counted many times. Here the CDR3 omits its conserved ending phenylalanine or tryptophan, so a read error is the likely source. Because the CDR3's place on the DNA is in doubt, the DNA is left out and the CDR3 is given as listed by TCRdb. This chain uses TRBV28 with TRBJ2-1; whether TRBD1, the table's D call, matches the DNA was not checked. CDR1 MDHEN and CDR2 SYDVKM come from the germline V gene. The CDR3 is 12 amino acids long, termini counted. This CDR3 is CASRNSPLSLQL.

The V and J genes are TRBV6-5 and TRBJ2-6, with unresolved D. The CDR3 spans 17 residues. Trimming shortened V by 0 bases and J by 3 bases, and 12 bases separated the two germline ends. Germline assignment: CDR1 MNHEY and CDR2 SVGAGI. CDR3: CASSYSTPGRGANVLTF. The CDR3 nucleotides are TGTGCCAGCAGTTACTCGACTCCCGGGCGTGGGGCCAACGTCCTGACTTTC.

This clonotype was detected many times. The chain links TRBV18 to TRBJ2-7; TRBD2 might be the D (5 bases). V lost 2 bases and J lost 3, with 8 bases in between. The CDR3 spans 13 residues. Germline CDR1 KGHSH, CDR2 LQKENI. The DNA of the CDR3 is TGTGCCAGCTCACCAACCCGGGACTACGAGCAGTACTTC. Its translation: CASSPTRDYEQYF.

The sample holds many counts of this clonotype. The chain is built from TRBV12-3 or TRBV12-4 and TRBJ1-2; possibly TRBD1 for D (5 bases). The V end lost 7 bases, the J end lost 3 bases, and 24 bases lay between the germline ends. This CDR3 contains 17 residues. CDR3 loop: CASTVGAVGVGDYGYTF. The CDR3 nucleotides read TGTGCCAGCACCGTTGGGGCCGTAGGAGTTGGAGACTATGGCTACACCTTC.

This clonotype was found a few times. The genes are TRBV9 and TRBJ1-1; D may be TRBD1 (5 bases). The V gene lost 5 bases and the J gene lost 0 bases, with 17 bases spanning the gap. CDR3 length: 16 amino acids. Germline V gives CDR1 SGDLS, CDR2 YYNGEE. CDR3 residues: CASSHLMGELNTEAFF. The CDR3 bases are TGTGCCAGCAGTCACCTCATGGGGGAATTGAACACTGAAGCTTTCTTT. The full variable domain, in which reference TRBV9 and TRBJ1-1 provide the parts outside the CDR3, is DSGVTQTPKHLITATGQRVTLRCSPRSGDLSVYWYQQSLDQGLQFLIQYYNGEERAKGNILERFSAQQFPDLHSELNLSSLELGDSALYFCASSHLMGELNTEAFFGQGTRLTVV.

This clonotype came up many times. The J gene is TRBJ2-7, the V gene TRBV3-1; D uncertain. The CDR3 is made up of 16 amino acids. Trimming removed 4 bases at V and 7 bases at J, with 23 bases between. Germline V gene lookup returns CDR1 LGHDT and CDR2 YNNKEL (reference sequence). The CDR3 DNA sequence: TGTGCCAGCAGCCTACCCCTTGGATTAGCAGGTGGGGAGCAGTACTTC. Translated, it gives CASSLPLGLAGGEQYF.

This clonotype was observed at least ten times. This chain joins TRBV6-5 and TRBJ1-2; D is undetermined. Germline V lookup: CDR1 MNHEY, CDR2 SVGAGI. The CDR3 is made up of 13 amino acids. The V and J ends lost 1 base and 1 base respectively, with 4 bases between them. CDR3 in DNA: TGTGCCAGCAGTTACTGGGTTAACTATGGCTACACCTTC. Protein product: CASSYWVNYGYTF.

This clonotype was detected only a few times. V usage is TRBV14 and J usage is TRBJ2-7; 11 nucleotides line up with TRBD1. CDR1 and CDR2 (germline): SGHDN, FVKESK. This CDR3 comprises 16 residues. V trimming: 4 bases; J trimming: 0 bases; junction bases outside the gene matches: 5. The CDR3 DNA reads TGTGCCAGCAGCCCTCTGGGGACAGGGGGCTCCTACGAGCAGTACTTC. This translates into CASSPLGTGGSYEQYF.